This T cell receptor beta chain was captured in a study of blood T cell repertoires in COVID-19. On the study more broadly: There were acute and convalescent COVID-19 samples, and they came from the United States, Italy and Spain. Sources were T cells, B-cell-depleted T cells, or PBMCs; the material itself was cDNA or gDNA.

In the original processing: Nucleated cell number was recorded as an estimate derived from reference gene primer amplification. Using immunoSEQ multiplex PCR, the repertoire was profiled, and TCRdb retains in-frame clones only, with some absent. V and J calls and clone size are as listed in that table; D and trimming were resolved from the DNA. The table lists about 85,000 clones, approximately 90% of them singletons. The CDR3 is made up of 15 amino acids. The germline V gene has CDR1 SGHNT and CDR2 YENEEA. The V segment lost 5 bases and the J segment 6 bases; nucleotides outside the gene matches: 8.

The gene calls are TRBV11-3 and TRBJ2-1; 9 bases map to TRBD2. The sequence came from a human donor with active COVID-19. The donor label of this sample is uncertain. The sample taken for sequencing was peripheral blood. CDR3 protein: CASSPGTSTANEQFF. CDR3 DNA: TGTGCCAGCAGCCCCGGGACTAGCACCGCCAATGAGCAGTTCTTC.